These T cell receptor beta chains were read from a single sample in a study of shared clonotypes between healthy human individuals. Sequenced by immunoSEQ multiplex PCR; TCRdb stores in-frame clones only, minus some. Altogether 150,000 to 200,000 clones are present, around 63% being singletons, with the ten largest covering 10%. The sequenced sample consisted of memory CD4+ T cells sorted from blood. These receptors came from a man aged 30 to 39 in good health. CDR3s include the opening cysteine and the closing phenylalanine or tryptophan. A D gene is named only where the DNA matches it firmly. Some rows mark clone size as missing; the rest say once, few, many or name a class of expanded clone.

V gene: TRBV7-4; J gene: TRBJ1-5; D gene: -; clone size: -; CDR3 DNA: TGTGCCAGCAGCCCTTTTCGGGGGCCCCAGCATTTT; CDR3 protein: CASSPFRGPQHF
V gene: TRBV7-8; J gene: TRBJ2-7; D gene: -; clone size: -; CDR3 DNA: TGTGCCAGCAGCCGGACCCTCCCCAGCTACGAGCAGTACTTC; CDR3 protein: CASSRTLPSYEQYF
V gene: TRBV4-3; J gene: TRBJ2-2; D gene: -; clone size: -; CDR3 DNA: TGCGCCAGCAGCCAGACCAGGGGCGCCGGGGAGCTGTTTTTT; CDR3 protein: CASSQTRGAGELFF
V gene: TRBV5-1; J gene: TRBJ1-1; D gene: -; clone size: -; CDR3 DNA: TGCGCCAGCAACGAGGGGAGGAGGACCACGTACATGAACACTGAAGCTTTCTTT; CDR3 protein: CASNEGRRTTYMNTEAFF
V gene: TRBV19; J gene: TRBJ2-1; D gene: TRBD2; clone size: few; CDR3 DNA: TGTGCCAGTAGCCGGACTAGCGGGAGTTGGAGCAATGAGCAGTTCTTC; CDR3 protein: CASSRTSGSWSNEQFF
V gene: TRBV7-2; J gene: TRBJ1-3; D gene: -; clone size: -; CDR3 DNA: TGTGCCAGCAGCCTTTATGAGGTCAGAAACACCATATATTTT; CDR3 protein: CASSLYEVRNTIYF
V gene: TRBV11-2; J gene: TRBJ2-7; D gene: -; clone size: few; CDR3 DNA: TGTGCCAGCAGCGCCATTGACTCTTCAGCCGGGAAGCAGTACTTC; CDR3 protein: CASSAIDSSAGKQYF
V gene: TRBV6-5; J gene: TRBJ2-5; D gene: -; clone size: -; CDR3 DNA: TGTGCCAGCAGTTACGGTTCTCAGGGGAACGAGGGGCCCCAGTACTTC; CDR3 protein: CASSYGSQGNEGPQYF
V gene: TRBV7-2; J gene: TRBJ2-1; D gene: -; clone size: once; CDR3 DNA: TGTGCCAGCAGCTTAATGGACACTAATGAGCAGTTCTTC; CDR3 protein: CASSLMDTNEQFF
V gene: TRBV28; J gene: TRBJ1-2; D gene: -; clone size: -; CDR3 DNA: TGTGCCAGCAGCCCGGCAGGATTGGGAGGCTACACCTTC; CDR3 protein: CASSPAGLGGYTF
V gene: TRBV5-1; J gene: TRBJ2-1; D gene: TRBD2; clone size: -; CDR3 DNA: TGCGCCAGCAGCTTGTGGCTAGCGGGAGACGAGCAGTTCTTC; CDR3 protein: CASSLWLAGDEQFF
V gene: TRBV18; J gene: TRBJ2-1; D gene: -; clone size: many; CDR3 DNA: TGTGCCAGCTCACCACCGCGCGGGAAACGAGGTGTTGAGCAGTTCTTC; CDR3 protein: CASSPPRGKRGVEQFF
V gene: TRBV11-1; J gene: TRBJ2-1; D gene: TRBD1; clone size: -; CDR3 DNA: TGTGCCACCACCGCCGGGACAGGGGTCAATGAGCAGTTCTTC; CDR3 protein: CATTAGTGVNEQFF
V gene: TRBV7-8; J gene: TRBJ1-3; D gene: TRBD1; clone size: many; CDR3 DNA: TGTGCCAGCAGGCAGGGGACAGGGGTAGGAAACACCATATATTTT; CDR3 protein: CASRQGTGVGNTIYF
V gene: TRBV29-1; J gene: TRBJ2-1; D gene: TRBD1; clone size: -; CDR3 DNA: TGCAGCGTTGAAAGGAGTTCGGGACAGGGGTGGGGGAATGAGCAGTTCTTC; CDR3 protein: CSVERSSGQGWGNEQFF
V gene: TRBV29-1; J gene: TRBJ1-1; D gene: -; clone size: -; CDR3 DNA: TGCAGCGTTAGCAGGCGGGCAATGAACACTGAAGCTTTCTTT; CDR3 protein: CSVSRRAMNTEAFF
V gene: TRBV10-3; J gene: TRBJ1-1; D gene: TRBD1; clone size: few; CDR3 DNA: TGTGCCAACACAGCGGACAGGGCAACTGAAGCTTTCTTT; CDR3 protein: CANTADRATEAFF
V gene: TRBV7-6; J gene: TRBJ2-5; D gene: -; clone size: -; CDR3 DNA: TGTGCCAGCAGCTTAGTGGAGGAAGAGACCCAGTACTTC; CDR3 protein: CASSLVEEETQYF